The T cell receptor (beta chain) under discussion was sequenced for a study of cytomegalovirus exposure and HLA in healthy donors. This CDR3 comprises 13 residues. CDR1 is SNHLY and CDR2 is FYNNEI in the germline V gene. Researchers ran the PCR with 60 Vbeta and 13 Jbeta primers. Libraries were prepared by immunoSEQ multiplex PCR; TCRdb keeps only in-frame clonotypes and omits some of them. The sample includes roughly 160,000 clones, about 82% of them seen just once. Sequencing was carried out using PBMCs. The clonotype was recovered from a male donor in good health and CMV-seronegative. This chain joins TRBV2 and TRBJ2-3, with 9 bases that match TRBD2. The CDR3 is CARGGSGTDTQYF. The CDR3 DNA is TGTGCGCGGGGGGGTAGCGGCACAGATACGCAGTATTTT.